The rows below give T cell receptor beta chains drawn from one sample of a study of cytomegalovirus exposure and HLA in healthy donors. Assay used: immunoSEQ multiplex PCR; TCRdb lists only in-frame clones, some missing. The table records 150,000 to 200,000 clones, roughly 80% of them present only once. The sequenced sample was PBMCs. The receptor source for this set is a woman younger than 35 in good health and CMV-seronegative. The conserved cysteine and the conserved F or W are not part of the CDR3 here. A D gene is named only where the DNA matches it firmly.

D gene: TRBD1
CDR3 length: 14
V gene: TRBV5-1
CDR3 protein: ASSLLSGTVNEKLF

D gene: .
CDR3 length: 10
V gene: TRBV6-5
CDR3 protein: ASSKGQVEQY

D gene: TRBD2
CDR3 length: 14
V gene: TRBV19
CDR3 protein: ASNSGGLSAKNIQY

D gene: .
CDR3 length: 10
V gene: TRBV6-6
CDR3 protein: ASRAQANEQY

D gene: .
CDR3 length: 12
V gene: TRBV27
CDR3 protein: ASTSWFPQTEAF

D gene: TRBD2
CDR3 length: 12
V gene: TRBV6-5
CDR3 protein: ASSSSGRANEQF

D gene: TRBD1
CDR3 length: 12
V gene: TRBV28
CDR3 protein: ASSLDRGNTEAF

D gene: .
CDR3 length: 14
V gene: TRBV18
CDR3 protein: ASSPRGPEAGNTIY

D gene: TRBD1
CDR3 length: 15
V gene: TRBV4-1
CDR3 protein: ASSQEGGRGSNQPQH

D gene: TRBD2
CDR3 length: 15
V gene: TRBV4-2
CDR3 protein: ASSQDFTSGANNEQF

D gene: .
CDR3 length: 13
V gene: TRBV5-4
CDR3 protein: ASSLGYREGEAQY

D gene: .
CDR3 length: 13
V gene: TRBV28
CDR3 protein: ASKKQGAENYGYT

D gene: .
CDR3 length: 11
V gene: TRBV5-1
CDR3 protein: ASSLQGSYEQY

D gene: TRBD1
CDR3 length: 13
V gene: TRBV10-3
CDR3 protein: AISADRGSAHEQF

D gene: .
CDR3 length: 14
V gene: TRBV7-7
CDR3 protein: ASSSRTGEYTGELF

D gene: TRBD2
CDR3 length: 15
V gene: TRBV7-9
CDR3 protein: SSSFPRLAGNTGELF

D gene: TRBD1
CDR3 length: 14
V gene: TRBV27
CDR3 protein: ASSLLTGRDTGELF

D gene: .
CDR3 length: 11
V gene: TRBV4-3
CDR3 protein: ASSPVLGYEQY

D gene: TRBD2
CDR3 length: 15
V gene: TRBV5-1
CDR3 protein: ASSLGVTSAGPDTQY

D gene: TRBD1
CDR3 length: 13
V gene: TRBV27
CDR3 protein: ASKDRVIHTGELF

D gene: .
CDR3 length: 11
V gene: TRBV28
CDR3 protein: ASTPGHIYGYT

D gene: .
CDR3 length: 11
V gene: TRBV4-3
CDR3 protein: ASSYGTYNEQF

D gene: TRBD2
CDR3 length: 15
V gene: TRBV27
CDR3 protein: ASSLGLAGDRADTQY

D gene: .
CDR3 length: 15
V gene: TRBV4-1
CDR3 protein: ASSHPTEGPNTGELF

D gene: .
CDR3 length: 13
V gene: TRBV27
CDR3 protein: ASSSRDRLYEKLF

D gene: TRBD2
CDR3 length: 12
V gene: TRBV30
CDR3 protein: AWSAGGLEYIQY

D gene: .
CDR3 length: 10
V gene: TRBV6-6
CDR3 protein: ASSRVLVEQY

D gene: .
CDR3 length: 14
V gene: TRBV19
CDR3 protein: ASSIDQGYLSNEQF

D gene: TRBD1
CDR3 length: 13
V gene: TRBV11-2
CDR3 protein: ASSLTAQGAYEQY

D gene: .
CDR3 length: 9
V gene: TRBV30
CDR3 protein: AWEDSSEQF

D gene: TRBD2
CDR3 length: 11
V gene: TRBV27
CDR3 protein: ASPETSDKEQY

D gene: TRBD1
CDR3 length: 11
V gene: TRBV7-9
CDR3 protein: ASRRTGVTEAF

D gene: TRBD1
CDR3 length: 11
V gene: TRBV5-4
CDR3 protein: ASSMGQQETQY

D gene: .
CDR3 length: 13
V gene: TRBV5-4
CDR3 protein: ASSSQGGPNYGYT

D gene: TRBD2
CDR3 length: 14
V gene: TRBV5-4
CDR3 protein: ASSLASGLLNYEQY

D gene: .
CDR3 length: 12
V gene: TRBV21-1
CDR3 protein: ASSNWTGDYGYT

D gene: TRBD1
CDR3 length: 13
V gene: TRBV15
CDR3 protein: ATSSSGGMNTEAF

D gene: .
CDR3 length: 14
V gene: TRBV13
CDR3 protein: ASKQAFKFHTDTQY

D gene: .
CDR3 length: 13
V gene: TRBV5-1
CDR3 protein: ASSLTGPTYNEQF

D gene: TRBD1
CDR3 length: 14
V gene: TRBV4-3
CDR3 protein: ASSPRKGGGTGELF

D gene: TRBD2
CDR3 length: 13
V gene: TRBV7-6
CDR3 protein: ASSPGLVGRYEQY

D gene: TRBD1
CDR3 length: 15
V gene: TRBV14
CDR3 protein: ASSLRTGIVPWETQY